The 12 T cell receptor beta chains in this list originate from one sample, sequenced in a study of T cell responses to AZD1222 COVID-19 vaccine. This table comes from immunoSEQ multiplex PCR, and its TCRdb copy is limited to in-frame clones, with some not included. The top ten hold 1.1% of the sample, which has 150,000 or so clones, approximately 91% seen once. Sequenced here: peripheral blood, sampled 28 days after the second AZD1222 dose. The receptors were gathered from an adult who received the AZD1222 COVID-19 vaccine.

The chain couples TRBV5-4 to TRBJ2-2, with TRBD2 matching 11 bases. The germline CDR1 and CDR2 sequences are SGHNT and YYREEE (reference sequence). The CDR3 is made up of 16 amino acids. V was clipped by 3 bases and J by 1 base; unmatched bases: 2. DNA for the CDR3: TGTGCCAGCAGCTATACTAGCGGGAGGAACACCGGGGAGCTGTTTTTT. It specifies CASSYTSGRNTGELFF.

The V and J genes are TRBV11-3 and TRBJ2-7; 8 nucleotides align to TRBD1. The V gene end was trimmed by 5 bases and the J gene end by 2 bases; junction bases not matched to a gene: 2. Germline V gene sequence: CDR1 SGHNT, CDR2 YENEEA. The length of the CDR3 is 13 residues. The CDR3 DNA sequence: TGTGCCAGCAGCCCGGGACAGGCCTACGAGCAGTACTTC. This codes for CASSPGQAYEQYF.

This chain joins TRBV7-9 and TRBJ2-1, with 8 bases fitting TRBD2. The CDR3 has 13 amino acids. Germline trimming cut 2 bases from V and 11 bases from J; bases unmatched to any gene: 5. CDR1 is SEHNR, CDR2 FQNEAQ, per germline (reference sequence). CDR3 sequence: CASSLLAGPQQFF. CDR3 coding DNA: TGTGCCAGCAGCTTATTAGCGGGGCCACAGCAGTTCTTC.

The chain carries TRBV27 and TRBJ1-6; 8 nucleotides align to TRBD1. The CDR3 contains 13 residues. The germline V gene encodes CDR1 MNHEY and CDR2 SMNVEV (reference sequence). Trimming removed 10 bases from V and 4 bases from J; junction bases left unmatched: 3. This CDR3 is CATGTGYNSPLHF. The CDR3 DNA sequence: TGTGCCACCGGGACAGGTTATAATTCACCCCTCCACTTT.

The gene calls are TRBV29-1 and TRBJ2-7, with D uncertain. This CDR3 region has 12 residues. Trimming took 4 bases from V and 0 from J, leaving 7 bases between them. CDR1 SQVTM and CDR2 ANQGSEA come from the germline V gene. The CDR3 region is CSVGISSYEQYF. As DNA, the CDR3 is TGCAGCGTTGGAATATCCTCCTACGAGCAGTACTTC.

The gene calls are TRBV6-5 and TRBJ2-5; D unclear. The CDR3 runs 13 residues. Germline-derived CDR1 and CDR2 are MNHEY and SVGAGI. The V end lost 7 bases, the J end lost 2 bases, and 11 bases lay between the germline ends. CDR3 protein: CASTQTIQETQYF. DNA of the CDR3: TGTGCCAGCACTCAAACTATACAAGAGACCCAGTACTTC.

This clone was seen a single time. The chain has TRBV2 and TRBJ1-4, with D possibly TRBD1 on 6 matching bases. Trimming took off 3 bases at V and 8 bases at J, with 13 bases between the two ends. The CDR3 has 14 amino acids. Germline V gene sequence: CDR1 SNHLY, CDR2 FYNNEI. This CDR3 is CASSDGQFLEKLFF. The CDR3 bases are TGTGCCAGCAGTGATGGACAGTTTTTGGAAAAACTGTTTTTT. Together with reference TRBV2 and TRBJ1-4, the CDR3 gives the full variable domain: EPEVTQTPSHQVTQMGQEVILRCVPISNHLYFYWYRQILGQKVEFLVSFYNNEISEKSEIFDDQFSVERPDGSNFTLKIRSTKLEDSAMYFCASSDGQFLEKLFFGSGTQLSVL.

J is TRBJ2-6 and V is TRBV10-3, with D hard to call. V was cut by 0 bases and J by 0 bases, with 12 bases left in between. The germline V gene encodes CDR1 ENHRY and CDR2 SYGVKD. This CDR3 is 18 amino acids long. The CDR3 nucleotides read TGTGCCATCAGTGAGTCTGTCACCTCTCCCTCTGGGGCCAACGTCCTGACTTTC. This sequence encodes CAISESVTSPSGANVLTF.

The V gene is TRBV28, the J gene TRBJ1-3; D remains ambiguous. The CDR3 has 16 amino acids. V lost 3 bases to trimming and J lost 0 bases, with 12 bases between them. Germline CDR1 and CDR2: MDHEN and SYDVKM. The CDR3: CASSFSSTSSGNTIYF. Written as DNA, the CDR3 is TGTGCCAGCAGTTTCTCGTCGACTAGCTCTGGAAACACCATATATTTT.

The DNA of the CDR3 is TGCGCCAGCAGCTTGGCTGGGAGAAGCGAGCAGTACTTC. Translating gives CASSLAGRSEQYF. The J gene is TRBJ2-7, the V gene TRBV5-1; possibly TRBD2 for D (5 bases). Per the germline V gene, CDR1 is SGHRS and CDR2 is YFSETQ. The CDR3 runs to 13 residues. Trimming removed 0 bases at V and 6 bases at J, with 10 bases between.

The rearrangement joins TRBV27 to TRBJ1-4, with D tentatively TRBD1 (5 bases). CDR1 is MNHEY and CDR2 is SMNVEV in the germline V gene (reference sequence). The CDR3 consists of 15 residues. Trimming removed 6 bases from V and 3 bases from J, with 14 bases in between. The chain's CDR3 is CASRSQGKSNEKLFF. The CDR3 DNA reads as TGTGCCAGCAGGTCCCAGGGTAAATCTAATGAAAAACTGTTTTTT.

The chain has TRBV5-6 and TRBJ2-3; D is perhaps TRBD2 (6 bases). The V gene's germline CDR1 is SGHDT and CDR2 YYEEEE. CDR3 size: 16 residues. Trimming stripped 3 bases from V and 2 bases from J, with 16 bases between. CDR3 protein: CASSSDYSFPTDTQYF. The CDR3 bases are TGTGCCAGCAGCTCGGACTATTCTTTCCCCACAGATACGCAGTATTTT.